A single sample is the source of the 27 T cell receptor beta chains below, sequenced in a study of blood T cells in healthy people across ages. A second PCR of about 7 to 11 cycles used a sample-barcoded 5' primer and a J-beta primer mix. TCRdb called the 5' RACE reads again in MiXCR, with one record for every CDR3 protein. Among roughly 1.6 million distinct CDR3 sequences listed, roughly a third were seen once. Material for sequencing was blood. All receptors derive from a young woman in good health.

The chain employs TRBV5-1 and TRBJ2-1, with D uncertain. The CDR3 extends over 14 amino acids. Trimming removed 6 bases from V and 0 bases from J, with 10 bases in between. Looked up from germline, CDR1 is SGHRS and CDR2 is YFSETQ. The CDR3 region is CASNRQGSYNEQFF. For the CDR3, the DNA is TGCGCCAGCAACCGGCAAGGCTCCTACAATGAGCAGTTCTTC.

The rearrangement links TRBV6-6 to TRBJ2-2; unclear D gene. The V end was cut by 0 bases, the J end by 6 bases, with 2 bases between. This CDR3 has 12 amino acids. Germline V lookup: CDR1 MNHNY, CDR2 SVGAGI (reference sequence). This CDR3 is CASSYSPGELFF. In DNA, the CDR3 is TGTGCCAGCAGTTACTCCCCCGGGGAGCTGTTTTTT.

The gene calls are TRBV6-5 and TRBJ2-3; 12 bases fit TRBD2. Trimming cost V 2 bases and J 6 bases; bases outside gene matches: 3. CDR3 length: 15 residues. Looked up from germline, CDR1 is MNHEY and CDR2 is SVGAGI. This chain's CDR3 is CASSYEGLAGDTQYF. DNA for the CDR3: TGTGCCAGCAGTTACGAAGGACTAGCGGGGGATACGCAGTATTTT.

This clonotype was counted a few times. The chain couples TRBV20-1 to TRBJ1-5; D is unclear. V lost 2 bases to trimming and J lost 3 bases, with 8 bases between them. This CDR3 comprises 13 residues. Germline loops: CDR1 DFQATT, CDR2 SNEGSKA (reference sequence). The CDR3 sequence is CSARRGNNQPQHF. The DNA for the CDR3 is TGCAGTGCTAGACGCGGGAACAATCAGCCCCAGCATTTT.

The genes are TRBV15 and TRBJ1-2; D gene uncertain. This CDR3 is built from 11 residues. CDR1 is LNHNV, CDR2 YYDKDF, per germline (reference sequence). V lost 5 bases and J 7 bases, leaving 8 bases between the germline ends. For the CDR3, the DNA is TGTGCCACCAGCGGGCGTTTTGGCTACACCTTC. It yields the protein CATSGRFGYTF.

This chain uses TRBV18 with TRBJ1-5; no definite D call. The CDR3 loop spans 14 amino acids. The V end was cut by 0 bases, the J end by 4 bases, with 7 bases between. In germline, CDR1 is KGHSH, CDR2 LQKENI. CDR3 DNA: TGTGCCAGCTCACCACCAGGGAGGAATCAGCCCCAGCATTTT. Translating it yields CASSPPGRNQPQHF.

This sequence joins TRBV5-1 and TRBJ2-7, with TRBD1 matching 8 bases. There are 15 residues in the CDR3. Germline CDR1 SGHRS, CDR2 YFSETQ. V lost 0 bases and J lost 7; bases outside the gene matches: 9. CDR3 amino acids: CASSLDPQGAREQYF. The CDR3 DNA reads TGCGCCAGCAGCTTGGATCCCCAGGGGGCGCGGGAGCAGTACTTC.

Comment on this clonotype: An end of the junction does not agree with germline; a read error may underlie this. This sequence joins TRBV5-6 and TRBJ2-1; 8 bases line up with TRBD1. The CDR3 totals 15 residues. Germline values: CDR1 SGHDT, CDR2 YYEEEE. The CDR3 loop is CVSSLMGQAYNEQFF. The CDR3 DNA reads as TGTGTCAGCAGCTTGATGGGACAGGCTTACAATGAGCAGTTCTTC.

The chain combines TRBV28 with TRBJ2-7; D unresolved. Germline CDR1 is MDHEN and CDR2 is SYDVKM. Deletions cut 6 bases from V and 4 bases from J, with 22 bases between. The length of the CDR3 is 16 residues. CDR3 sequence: CASSPPPQLGSYEQYF. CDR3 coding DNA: TGTGCCAGCAGCCCCCCACCACAACTCGGCTCTTACGAGCAGTACTTC.

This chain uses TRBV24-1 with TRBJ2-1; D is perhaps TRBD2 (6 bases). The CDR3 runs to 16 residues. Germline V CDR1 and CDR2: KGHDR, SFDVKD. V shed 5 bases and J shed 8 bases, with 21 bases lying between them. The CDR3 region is CATSGLTKASVHEQFF. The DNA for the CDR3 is TGTGCCACCAGTGGACTAACCAAGGCTAGCGTCCATGAGCAGTTCTTC.

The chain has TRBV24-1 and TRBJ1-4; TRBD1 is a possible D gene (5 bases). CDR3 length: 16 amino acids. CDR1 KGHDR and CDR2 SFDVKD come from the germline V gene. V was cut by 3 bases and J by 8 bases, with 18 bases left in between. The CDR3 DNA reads TGTGCCACCAGTGATCCCTATACAGGACCCTACGAAAAACTGTTTTTT. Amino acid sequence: CATSDPYTGPYEKLFF.

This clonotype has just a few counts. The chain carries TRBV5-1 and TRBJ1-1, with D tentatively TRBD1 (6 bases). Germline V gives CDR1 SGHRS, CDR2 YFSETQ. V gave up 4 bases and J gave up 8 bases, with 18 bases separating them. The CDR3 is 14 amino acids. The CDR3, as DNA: TGCGCCAGCAGCATCTCTGGGGGCGAAGGGGAAGCTTTCTTT. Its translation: CASSISGGEGEAFF.

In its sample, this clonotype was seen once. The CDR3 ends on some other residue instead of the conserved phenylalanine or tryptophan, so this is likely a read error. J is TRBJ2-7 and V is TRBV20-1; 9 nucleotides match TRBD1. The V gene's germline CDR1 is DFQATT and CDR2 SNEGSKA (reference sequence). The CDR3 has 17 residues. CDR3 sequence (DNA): TGCAGTGCCAGAGATCCGAAGGGGGACAGGGAAGATTGGGAGCAGTACTTA. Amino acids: CSARDPKGDREDWEQYL.

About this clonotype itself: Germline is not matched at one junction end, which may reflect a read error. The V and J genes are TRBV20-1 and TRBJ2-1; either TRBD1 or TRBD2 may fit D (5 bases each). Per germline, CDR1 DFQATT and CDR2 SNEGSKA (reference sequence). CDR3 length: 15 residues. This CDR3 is CSTRASGTEYNEQFF. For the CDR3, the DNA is TGCAGTACTAGAGCCTCCGGGACCGAATACAATGAGCAGTTCTTC.

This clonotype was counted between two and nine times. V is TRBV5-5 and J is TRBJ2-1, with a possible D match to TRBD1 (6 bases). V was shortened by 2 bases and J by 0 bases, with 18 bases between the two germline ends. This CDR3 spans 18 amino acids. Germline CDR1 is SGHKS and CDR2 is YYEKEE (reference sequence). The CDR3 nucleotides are TGTGCCAGCAGCTTTCGGCTCCAAAGGGGGAACTCCTACAATGAGCAGTTCTTC. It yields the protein CASSFRLQRGNSYNEQFF.

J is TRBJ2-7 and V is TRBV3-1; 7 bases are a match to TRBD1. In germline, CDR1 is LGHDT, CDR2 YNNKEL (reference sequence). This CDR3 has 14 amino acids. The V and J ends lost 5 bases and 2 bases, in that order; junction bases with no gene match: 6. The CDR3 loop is CASSSFTGAYEQYF. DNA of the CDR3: TGTGCCAGCAGCTCTTTTACAGGGGCCTACGAGCAGTACTTC.

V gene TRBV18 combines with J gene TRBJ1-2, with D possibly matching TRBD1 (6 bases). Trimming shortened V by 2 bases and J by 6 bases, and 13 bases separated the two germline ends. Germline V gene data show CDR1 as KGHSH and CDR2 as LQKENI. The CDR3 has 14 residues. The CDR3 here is CASSPSQGFNGYTF. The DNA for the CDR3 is TGTGCCAGCTCACCATCACAGGGATTTAATGGCTACACCTTC.

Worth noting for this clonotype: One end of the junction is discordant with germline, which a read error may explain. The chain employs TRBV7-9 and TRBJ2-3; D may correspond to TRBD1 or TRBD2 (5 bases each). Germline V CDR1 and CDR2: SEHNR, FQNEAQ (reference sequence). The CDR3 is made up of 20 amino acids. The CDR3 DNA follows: TGTGCCAGCAGCTCAATCCTCCGGGACCCTCCCGGGGAACTCACAGATGCGCAGTATTTT. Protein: CASSSILRDPPGELTDAQYF.

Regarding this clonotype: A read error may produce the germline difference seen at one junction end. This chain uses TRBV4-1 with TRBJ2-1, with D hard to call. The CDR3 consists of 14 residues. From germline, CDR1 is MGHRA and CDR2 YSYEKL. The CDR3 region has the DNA TGCGCCAGCAGCCAAGGGGCCTTCTGGGATGAGCTGTTCTTC. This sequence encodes CASSQGAFWDELFF.

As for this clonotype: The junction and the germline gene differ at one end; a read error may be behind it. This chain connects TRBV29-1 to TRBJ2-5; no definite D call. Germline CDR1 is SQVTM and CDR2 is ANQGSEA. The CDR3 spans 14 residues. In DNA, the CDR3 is TGCAGCATTGAGAAACGCGGCCGGGCAGAGACCCAGTACTTC. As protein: CSIEKRGRAETQYF.

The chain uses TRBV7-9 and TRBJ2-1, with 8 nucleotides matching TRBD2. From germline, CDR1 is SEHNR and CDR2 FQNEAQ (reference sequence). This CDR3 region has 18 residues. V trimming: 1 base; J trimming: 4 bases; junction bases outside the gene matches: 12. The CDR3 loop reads CASSLGAGRGGSYNEQFF. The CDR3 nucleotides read TGTGCCAGCAGCTTAGGAGCGGGTCGGGGGGGCTCATACAATGAGCAGTTCTTC.

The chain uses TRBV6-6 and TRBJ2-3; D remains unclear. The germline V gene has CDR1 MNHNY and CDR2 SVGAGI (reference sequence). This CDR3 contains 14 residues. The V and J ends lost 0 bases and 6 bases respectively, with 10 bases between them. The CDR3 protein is CASSYSISSDTQYF. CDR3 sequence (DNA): TGTGCCAGCAGTTACTCGATCAGCTCCGATACGCAGTATTTT.

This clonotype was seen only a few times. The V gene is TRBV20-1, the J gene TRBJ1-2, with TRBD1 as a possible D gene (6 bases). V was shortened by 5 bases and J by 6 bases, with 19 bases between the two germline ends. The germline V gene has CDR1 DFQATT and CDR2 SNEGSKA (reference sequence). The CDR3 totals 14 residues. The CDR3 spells CSAGLGGRVDGYTF. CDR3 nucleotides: TGCAGTGCTGGTCTAGGGGGGAGAGTTGATGGCTACACCTTC.

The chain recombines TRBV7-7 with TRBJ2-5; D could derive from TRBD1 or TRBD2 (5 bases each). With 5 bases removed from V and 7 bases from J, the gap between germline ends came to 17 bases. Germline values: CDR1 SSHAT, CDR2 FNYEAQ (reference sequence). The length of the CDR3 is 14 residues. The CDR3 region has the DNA TGTGCCAGCAGCCCAAGAGGGCAGGGCGGGACCCAGTACTTC. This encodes CASSPRGQGGTQYF.

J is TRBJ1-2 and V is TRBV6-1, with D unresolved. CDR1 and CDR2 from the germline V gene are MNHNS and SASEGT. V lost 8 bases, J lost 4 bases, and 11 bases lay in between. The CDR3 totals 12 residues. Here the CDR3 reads CASGGRPYGYTF. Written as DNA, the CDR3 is TGTGCCAGCGGAGGACGCCCCTATGGCTACACCTTC.

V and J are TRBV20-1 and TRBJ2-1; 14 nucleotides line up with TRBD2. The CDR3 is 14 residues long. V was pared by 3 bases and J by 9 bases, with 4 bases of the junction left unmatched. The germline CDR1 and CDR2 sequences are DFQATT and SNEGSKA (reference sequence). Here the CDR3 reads CSARGTSGSPEQFF. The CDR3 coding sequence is TGCAGTGCTAGGGGGACTAGCGGGAGCCCTGAGCAGTTCTTC.

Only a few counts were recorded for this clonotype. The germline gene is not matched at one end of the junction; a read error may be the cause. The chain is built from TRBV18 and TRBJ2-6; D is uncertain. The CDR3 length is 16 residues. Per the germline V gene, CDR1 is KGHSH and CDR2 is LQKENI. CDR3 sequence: CASSPLGVSGANVLTF. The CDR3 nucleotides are TGTGCCAGTTCACCATTGGGCGTCTCAGGGGCCAACGTCCTGACTTTC.